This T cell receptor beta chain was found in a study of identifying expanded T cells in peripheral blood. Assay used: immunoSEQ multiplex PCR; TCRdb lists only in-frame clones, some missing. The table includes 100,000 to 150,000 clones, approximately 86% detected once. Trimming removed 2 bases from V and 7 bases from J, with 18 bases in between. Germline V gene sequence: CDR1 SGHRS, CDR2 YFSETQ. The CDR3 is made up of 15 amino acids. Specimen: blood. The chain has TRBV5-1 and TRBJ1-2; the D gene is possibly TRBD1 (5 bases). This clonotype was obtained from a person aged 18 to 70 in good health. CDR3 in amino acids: CASSFDVQGRAGYTF. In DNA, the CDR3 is TGCGCCAGCAGCTTTGACGTCCAGGGCCGCGCTGGCTACACCTTC.